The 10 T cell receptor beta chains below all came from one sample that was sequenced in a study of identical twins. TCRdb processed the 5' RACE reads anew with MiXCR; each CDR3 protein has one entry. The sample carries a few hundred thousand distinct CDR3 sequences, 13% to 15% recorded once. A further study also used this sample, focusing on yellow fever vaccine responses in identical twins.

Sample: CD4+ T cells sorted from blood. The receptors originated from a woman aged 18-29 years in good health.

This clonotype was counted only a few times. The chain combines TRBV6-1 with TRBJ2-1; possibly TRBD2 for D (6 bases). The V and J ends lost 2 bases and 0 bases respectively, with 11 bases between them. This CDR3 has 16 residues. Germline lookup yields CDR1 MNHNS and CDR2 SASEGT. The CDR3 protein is CASSERRASSYNEQFF. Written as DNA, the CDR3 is TGTGCCAGCAGTGAAAGGAGGGCCAGCTCCTACAATGAGCAGTTCTTC.

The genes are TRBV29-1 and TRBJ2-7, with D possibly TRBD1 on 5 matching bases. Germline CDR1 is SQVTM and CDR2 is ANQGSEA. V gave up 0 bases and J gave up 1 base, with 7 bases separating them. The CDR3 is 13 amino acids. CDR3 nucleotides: TGCAGCGTTGAAGACGACAGATCCTACGAGCAGTACTTC. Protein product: CSVEDDRSYEQYF.

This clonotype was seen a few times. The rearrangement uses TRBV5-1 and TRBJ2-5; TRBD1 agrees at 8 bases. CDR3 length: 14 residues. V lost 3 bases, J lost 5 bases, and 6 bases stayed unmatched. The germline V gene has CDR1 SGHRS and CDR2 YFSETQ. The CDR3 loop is CASSSSGGWETQYF. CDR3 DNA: TGCGCCAGCAGCTCATCAGGGGGCTGGGAGACCCAGTACTTC.

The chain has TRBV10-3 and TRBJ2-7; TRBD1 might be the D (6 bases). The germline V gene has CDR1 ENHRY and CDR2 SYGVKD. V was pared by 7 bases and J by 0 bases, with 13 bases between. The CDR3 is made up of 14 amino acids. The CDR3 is CAITPDRISYEQYF. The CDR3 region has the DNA TGTGCCATCACCCCGGACAGAATCTCCTACGAGCAGTACTTC.

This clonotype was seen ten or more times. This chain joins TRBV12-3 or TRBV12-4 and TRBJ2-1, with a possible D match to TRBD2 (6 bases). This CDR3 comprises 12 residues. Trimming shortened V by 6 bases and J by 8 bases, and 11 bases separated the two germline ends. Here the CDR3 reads CASRPGGDEQFF. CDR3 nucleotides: TGTGCCAGCAGACCCGGCGGGGATGAGCAGTTCTTC.

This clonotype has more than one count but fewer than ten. As DNA, the CDR3 is TGCGCCAGCAGCCAACGATCCCAAGAGAACACCGGGGAGCTGTTTTTT. This gives the protein CASSQRSQENTGELFF. This sequence joins TRBV4-1 and TRBJ2-2, with unresolved D. This CDR3 is 16 amino acids long. Germline V lookup: CDR1 MGHRA, CDR2 YSYEKL. V lost 2 bases and J 1 base, leaving 11 bases between the germline ends.

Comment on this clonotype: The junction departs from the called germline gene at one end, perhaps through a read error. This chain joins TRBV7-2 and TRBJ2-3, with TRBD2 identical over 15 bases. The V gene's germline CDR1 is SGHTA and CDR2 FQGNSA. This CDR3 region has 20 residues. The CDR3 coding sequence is TGTGCCAGCAGCTTAGCAAGGACTAGCGGGGGGGTCTCTAGCACGGATACGCAGTATTTT. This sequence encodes CASSLARTSGGVSSTDTQYF.

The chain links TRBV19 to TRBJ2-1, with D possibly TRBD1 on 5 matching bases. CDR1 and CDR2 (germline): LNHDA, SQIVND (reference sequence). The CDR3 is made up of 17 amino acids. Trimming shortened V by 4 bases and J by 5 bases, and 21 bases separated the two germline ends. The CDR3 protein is CASSKWGDINQNNEQFF. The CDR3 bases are TGTGCCAGTAGTAAATGGGGCGACATAAATCAGAACAATGAGCAGTTCTTC.

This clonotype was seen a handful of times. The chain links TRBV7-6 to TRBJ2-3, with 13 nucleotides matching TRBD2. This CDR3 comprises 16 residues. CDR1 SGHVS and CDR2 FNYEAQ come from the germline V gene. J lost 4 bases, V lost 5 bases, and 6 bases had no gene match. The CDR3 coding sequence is TGTGCCAGCAGCCAAAGGACTAGCGGGGGATCAGATACGCAGTATTTT. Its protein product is CASSQRTSGGSDTQYF.

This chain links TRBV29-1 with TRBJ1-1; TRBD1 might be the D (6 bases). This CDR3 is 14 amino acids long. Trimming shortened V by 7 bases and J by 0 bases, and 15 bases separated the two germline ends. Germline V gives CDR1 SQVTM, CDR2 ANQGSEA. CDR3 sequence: CSAPRTELNTEAFF. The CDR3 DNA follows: TGCAGCGCGCCCAGGACAGAGTTGAACACTGAAGCTTTCTTT. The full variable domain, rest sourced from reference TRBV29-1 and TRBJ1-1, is SAVISQKPSRDICQRGTSLTIQCQVDSQVTMMFWYRQQPGQSLTLIATANQGSEATYESGFVIDKFPISRPNLTFSTLTVSNMSPEDSSIYLCSAPRTELNTEAFFGQGTRLTVV.